Sequencing of this T cell receptor beta chain was carried out in a study of Ad26.COV2.S vaccination and SARS-CoV-2 variants. Findings of the study overall: Analytic work on TCR breadth and depth might have understated the full extent of total T cell responses. Vaccine recipients posted higher spike-specific TCR breadth than their placebo counterparts.

Assay used: immunoSEQ multiplex PCR; TCRdb lists only in-frame clones, some missing. Here the sample spans 450,000 to 550,000 clones, approximately 92% being singletons. Treatment denoted: approximately 18 received Ad26.COV2.S at low or high dose, single or two shots; about 5 received placebo; per-sample allocation not given. Sample collection was performed on day 63 after the first vaccine or placebo injection. Vaccination used an Ad26 vector expressing Wuhan-strain SARS-CoV-2 spike. This clone came up once. As yet, its antigen is unknown. The V and J ends lost 0 bases and 12 bases, in that order; junction bases with no gene match: 7. The germline CDR1 and CDR2 sequences are SGHTA and FQGNSA. This CDR3 spans 13 amino acids.

The TCR sequence derives from a person aged 18-60 years who received the Ad26.COV2.S COVID-19 vaccine or a placebo. The chain recombines TRBV7-2 with TRBJ2-5; 7 positions agree with TRBD1. The source material was peripheral blood, sampled in a trial of Ad26.COV2.S vaccine versus placebo. The DNA of the CDR3 is TGTGCCAGCAGCTTAGCGCGCGTTGGGACAGAGTACTTC. Encoded protein: CASSLARVGTEYF.